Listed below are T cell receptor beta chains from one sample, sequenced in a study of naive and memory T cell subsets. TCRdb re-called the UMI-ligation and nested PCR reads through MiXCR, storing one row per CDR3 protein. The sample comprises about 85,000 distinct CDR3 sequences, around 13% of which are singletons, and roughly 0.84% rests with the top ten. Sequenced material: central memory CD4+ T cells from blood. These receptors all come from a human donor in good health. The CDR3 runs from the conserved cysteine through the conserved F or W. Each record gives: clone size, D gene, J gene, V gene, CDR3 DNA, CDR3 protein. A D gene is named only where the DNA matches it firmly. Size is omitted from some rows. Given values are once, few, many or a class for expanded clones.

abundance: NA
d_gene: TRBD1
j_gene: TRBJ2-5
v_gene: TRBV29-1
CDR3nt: TGCAGCGTTGGGACAGGGCGACAAGAGACCCAGTACTTC
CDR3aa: CSVGTGRQETQYF

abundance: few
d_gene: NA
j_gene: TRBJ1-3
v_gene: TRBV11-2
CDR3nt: TGTGCCAGCAGCTCCTGGGCTGGAAACACCATATATTTT
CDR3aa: CASSSWAGNTIYF

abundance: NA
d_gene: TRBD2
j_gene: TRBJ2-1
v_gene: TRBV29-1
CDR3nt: TGCAGCGGTGGGACTAGCGGCTCCTACAATGAGCAGTTCTTC
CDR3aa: CSGGTSGSYNEQFF

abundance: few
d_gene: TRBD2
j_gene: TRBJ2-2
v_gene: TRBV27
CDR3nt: TGTGCCAGCAGTTTGTCTAGCGGGGGGAACACCGGGGAGCTGTTTTTT
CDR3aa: CASSLSSGGNTGELFF

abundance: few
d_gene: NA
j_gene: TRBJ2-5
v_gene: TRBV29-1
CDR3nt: TGCAGCGTTGAGGCGCAGGTCCAAGAGACCCAGTACTTC
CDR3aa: CSVEAQVQETQYF

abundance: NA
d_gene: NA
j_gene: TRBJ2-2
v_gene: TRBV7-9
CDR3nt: TGTGCCAGCAGCTTATTGGGAGCCTCCGGGGAGCTGTTTTTT
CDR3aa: CASSLLGASGELFF

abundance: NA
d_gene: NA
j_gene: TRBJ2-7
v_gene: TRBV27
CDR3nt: TGTGCCAGCAGTCTCGGACGGGCCCCAGGGGAGCAGTACTTC
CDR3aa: CASSLGRAPGEQYF

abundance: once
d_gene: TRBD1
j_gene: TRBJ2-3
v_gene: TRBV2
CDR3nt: TGTGCCAGCAGATCAGGGACAGGGGGAGATACGCAGTATTTT
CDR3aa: CASRSGTGGDTQYF

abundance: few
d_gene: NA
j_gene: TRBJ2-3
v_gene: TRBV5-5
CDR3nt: TGTGCCAGCAGCCCGTTAGAGTCGACAGATACGCAGTATTTT
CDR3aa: CASSPLESTDTQYF

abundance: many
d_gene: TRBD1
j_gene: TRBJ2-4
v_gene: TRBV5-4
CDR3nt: TGTGCCAGCAGCTCCCTAACTGGACAGGAAAACATTCAGTACTTC
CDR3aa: CASSSLTGQENIQYF

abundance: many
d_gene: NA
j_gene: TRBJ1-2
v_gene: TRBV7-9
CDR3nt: TGTGCCAGCAGCTTAGCGCAAAAGTACTATGGCTACACCTTC
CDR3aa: CASSLAQKYYGYTF

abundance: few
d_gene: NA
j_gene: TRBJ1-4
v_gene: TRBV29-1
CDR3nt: TGCAGCGTTGAAATCGTAGGGTATAATGAAAAACTGTTTTTT
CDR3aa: CSVEIVGYNEKLFF

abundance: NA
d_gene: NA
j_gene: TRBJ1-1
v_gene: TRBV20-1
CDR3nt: TGCAGTGCTAGAGATTCGGCGGGTGGCCGGTTTATTGAAGCTTTCTTT
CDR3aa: CSARDSAGGRFIEAFF

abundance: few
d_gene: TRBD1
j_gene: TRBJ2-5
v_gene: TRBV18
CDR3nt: TGTGCCAGCTCACCCCTCGGTTGGGGACAGGGGTCCGAGACCCAGTACTTC
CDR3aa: CASSPLGWGQGSETQYF

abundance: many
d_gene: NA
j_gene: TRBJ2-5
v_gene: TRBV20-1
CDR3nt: TGCAGTGTCCGTGGGGCAGGGCCCGAGACCCAGTACTTC
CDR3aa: CSVRGAGPETQYF

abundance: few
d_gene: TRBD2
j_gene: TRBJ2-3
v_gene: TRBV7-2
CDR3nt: TGTGCCAGCAGCCTAACTAGCGGTTCTCGCACAGATACGCAGTATTTT
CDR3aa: CASSLTSGSRTDTQYF

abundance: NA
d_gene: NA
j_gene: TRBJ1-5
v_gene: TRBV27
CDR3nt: TGTGCCAGCAGTGCTCAGGGGAGCAATCAGCCCCAGCATTTT
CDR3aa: CASSAQGSNQPQHF

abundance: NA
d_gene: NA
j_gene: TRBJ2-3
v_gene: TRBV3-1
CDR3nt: TGTGCCAGCAGCGAGCGGACTAGCACAGATACGCAGTATTTT
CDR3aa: CASSERTSTDTQYF

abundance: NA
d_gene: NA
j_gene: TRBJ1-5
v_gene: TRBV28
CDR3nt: TGTGCCAGCAGACGACACTTTAGCAATCAGCCCCAGCATTTT
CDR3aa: CASRRHFSNQPQHF

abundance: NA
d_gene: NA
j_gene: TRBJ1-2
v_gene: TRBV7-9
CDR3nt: TGTGCCAGCAGCCAGGGGCAGGGAGATGGCTACACCTTC
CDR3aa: CASSQGQGDGYTF

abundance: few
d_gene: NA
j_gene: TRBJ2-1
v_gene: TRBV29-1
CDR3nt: TGCAGCTTCCCGGGACGGTATTACAATGAGCAGTTCTTC
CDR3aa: CSFPGRYYNEQFF

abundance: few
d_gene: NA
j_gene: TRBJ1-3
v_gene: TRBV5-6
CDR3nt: TGTGCCAGCAGCTTCGGAGGGGTCGGAAACACCATATATTTT
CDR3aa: CASSFGGVGNTIYF

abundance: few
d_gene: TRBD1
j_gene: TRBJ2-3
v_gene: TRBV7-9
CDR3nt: TGTGCCAGCAGCACCGACAGGGGAGATACGCAGTATTTT
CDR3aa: CASSTDRGDTQYF

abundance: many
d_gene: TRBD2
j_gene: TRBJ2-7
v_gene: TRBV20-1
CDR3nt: TGCAGTGCTAGAGGGTGGCACGGCGGGAGCCCCTACGAGCAGTACTTC
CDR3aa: CSARGWHGGSPYEQYF

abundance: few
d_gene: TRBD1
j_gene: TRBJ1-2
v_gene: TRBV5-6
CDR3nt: TGTGCCAGCAGCTTAGACAGGGGGCATGGCTACACCTTC
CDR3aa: CASSLDRGHGYTF

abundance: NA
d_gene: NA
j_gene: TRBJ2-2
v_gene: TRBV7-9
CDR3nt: TGTGCCAGCAGCTTTAGAGGACAGCTGAACACCGGGGAGCTGTTTTTT
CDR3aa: CASSFRGQLNTGELFF

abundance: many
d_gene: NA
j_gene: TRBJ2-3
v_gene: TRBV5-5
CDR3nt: TGTGCCAGCAGCTTGGCCGCGAGAGGCACAGATACGCAGTATTTT
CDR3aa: CASSLAARGTDTQYF

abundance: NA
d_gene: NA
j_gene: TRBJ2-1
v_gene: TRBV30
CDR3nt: TGTGCCTGGAACACCGGACTACTCGAGCAGTTCTTC
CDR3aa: CAWNTGLLEQFF

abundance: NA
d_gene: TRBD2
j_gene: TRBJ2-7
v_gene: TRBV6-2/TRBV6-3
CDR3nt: TGTGCCAGCAGCCGCCCGGGACTAGCGAGGTGTAATTTC
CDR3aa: CASSRPGLARCNF

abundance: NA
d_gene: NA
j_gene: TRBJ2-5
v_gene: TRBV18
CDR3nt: TGTGCCAGCTCACCATTGGACAACCGCCTTGGGGGCCAGTACTTC
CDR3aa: CASSPLDNRLGGQYF

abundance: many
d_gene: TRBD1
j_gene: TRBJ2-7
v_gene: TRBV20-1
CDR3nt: TGCAGTGTCCGGACAGGTACCTACGAGCAGTACTTC
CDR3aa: CSVRTGTYEQYF

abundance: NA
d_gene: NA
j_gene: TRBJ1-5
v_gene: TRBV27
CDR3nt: TGTGCCAGCAGTGTGGGACTTAGCAATCAGCCCCAGCATTTT
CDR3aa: CASSVGLSNQPQHF

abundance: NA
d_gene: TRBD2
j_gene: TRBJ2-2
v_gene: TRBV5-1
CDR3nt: TGCGCCAGCTCCATCGGCGGGAGGGCGAACACCGGGGAGCTGTTTTTT
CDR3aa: CASSIGGRANTGELFF

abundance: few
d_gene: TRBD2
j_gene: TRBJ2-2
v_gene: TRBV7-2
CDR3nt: TGTGCCAGCAAAAGCGGGGCGCCCGGGGAGCTGTTTTTT
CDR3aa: CASKSGAPGELFF

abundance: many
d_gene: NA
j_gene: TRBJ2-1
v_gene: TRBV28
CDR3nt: TGTGCCAGCAGCATACTACTAGGTGAGCAGTTCTTC
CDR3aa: CASSILLGEQFF

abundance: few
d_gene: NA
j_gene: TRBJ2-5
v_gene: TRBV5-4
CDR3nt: TGTGCCAGCAGCTTCCCGGACGTCCAAGAGACCCAGTACTTC
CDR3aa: CASSFPDVQETQYF

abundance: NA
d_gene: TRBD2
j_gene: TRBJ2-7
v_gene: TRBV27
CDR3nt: TGTGCCAGCAGATCTCACATGAGTGGGGGGGGTTACGAGCAGTACTTC
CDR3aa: CASRSHMSGGGYEQYF

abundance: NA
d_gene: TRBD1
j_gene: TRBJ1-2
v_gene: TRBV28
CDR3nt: TGTGCCAGCAGTTTAGTAGGACAGGGTTATGGCTACACCTTC
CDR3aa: CASSLVGQGYGYTF

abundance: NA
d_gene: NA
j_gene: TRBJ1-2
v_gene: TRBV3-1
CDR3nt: TGTGCCAGCAGCCAAGATATTGGCTACACCTTC
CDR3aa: CASSQDIGYTF

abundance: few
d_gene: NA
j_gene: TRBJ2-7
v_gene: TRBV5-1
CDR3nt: TGCGCCAGCAGCCGGGACTGGGCTCCCTACGAGCAGTACTTC
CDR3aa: CASSRDWAPYEQYF

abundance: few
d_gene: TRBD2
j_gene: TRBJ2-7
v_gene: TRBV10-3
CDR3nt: TGTGCCACAGGGAGGACTAGCGGGACTACCGAGCAGTACTTC
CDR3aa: CATGRTSGTTEQYF

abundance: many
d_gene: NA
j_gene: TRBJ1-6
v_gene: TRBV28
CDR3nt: TGTGCCAGCAGCAAACGGACCGCCCGCTCCTATAATTCACCCCTCCACTTT
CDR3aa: CASSKRTARSYNSPLHF

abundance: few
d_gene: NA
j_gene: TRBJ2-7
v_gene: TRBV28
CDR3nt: TGTGCCAGCAGTCTAGCGAACGCCTACGAGCAGTACTTC
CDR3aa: CASSLANAYEQYF

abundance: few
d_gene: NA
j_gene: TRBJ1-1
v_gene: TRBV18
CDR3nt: TGTGCCAGCTCCCCATCGGCTGCGAACACTGAAGCTTTCTTT
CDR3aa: CASSPSAANTEAFF

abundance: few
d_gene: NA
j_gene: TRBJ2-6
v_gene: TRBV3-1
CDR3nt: TGTGCCAGCAGCCAAGATGTCATCCGGGGTGGAACTGGGGCCAACGTCCTGACTTTC
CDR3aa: CASSQDVIRGGTGANVLTF

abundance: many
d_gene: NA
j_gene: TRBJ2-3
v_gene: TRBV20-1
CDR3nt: TGCAGTGCTTTAGGTACCACAGATACGCAGTATTTT
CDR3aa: CSALGTTDTQYF

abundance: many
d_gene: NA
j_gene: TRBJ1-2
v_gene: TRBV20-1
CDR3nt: TGCAGTGCCGGGGGCAGAGGTAGAGATGGCTACACCTTC
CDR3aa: CSAGGRGRDGYTF

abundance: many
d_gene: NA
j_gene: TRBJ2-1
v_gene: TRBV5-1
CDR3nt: TGCGCCAGCAGCTTAGGAGCACCTAATGGCTATGAGCAGTTCTTC
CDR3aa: CASSLGAPNGYEQFF

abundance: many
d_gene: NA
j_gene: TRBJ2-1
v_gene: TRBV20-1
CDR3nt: TGCAGTGCTAGAGATATAGGACTCGAGAGCTCCTACAATGAGCAGTTCTTC
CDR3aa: CSARDIGLESSYNEQFF

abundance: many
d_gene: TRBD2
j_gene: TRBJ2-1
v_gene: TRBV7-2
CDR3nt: TGTGCCAGCAGCTTTGGACTAGCGATTTACAATGAGCAGTTCTTC
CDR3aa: CASSFGLAIYNEQFF

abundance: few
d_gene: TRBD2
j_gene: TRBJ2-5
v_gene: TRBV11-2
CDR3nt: TGTGCCAGCAGCTTAGGGGCGGGAGGGTTAGAGACCCAGTACTTC
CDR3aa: CASSLGAGGLETQYF

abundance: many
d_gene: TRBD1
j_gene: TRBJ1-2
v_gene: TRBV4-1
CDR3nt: TGCGCCAGCAGCCAAGAAGCAGGGACAGCCCATAACTATGGCTACACCTTC
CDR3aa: CASSQEAGTAHNYGYTF

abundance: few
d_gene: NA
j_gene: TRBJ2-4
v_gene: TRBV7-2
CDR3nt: TGTGCCAGCAGCTTAACCGGGGCCGCCCTCATTCAGTACTTC
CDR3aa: CASSLTGAALIQYF

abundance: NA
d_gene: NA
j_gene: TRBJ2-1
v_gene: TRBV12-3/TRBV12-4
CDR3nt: TGTGCCAGCAGTTTAGTATACGGTTACAATGAGCAGTTCTTC
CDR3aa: CASSLVYGYNEQFF

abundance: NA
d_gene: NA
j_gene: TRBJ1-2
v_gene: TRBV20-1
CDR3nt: TGCAGTGCTAGCCAGGCCAAGGAGAACTATGGCTACACCTTC
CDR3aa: CSASQAKENYGYTF